Listed here are 25 T cell receptor beta chains from one sample, sequenced in a study of blood T cell repertoires in COVID-19. Assay used: immunoSEQ multiplex PCR; TCRdb lists only in-frame clones, some missing. Counted here are 350,000 to 450,000 clones, about 88% occurring once; the ten biggest clones make up 1.5% to 1.8%. The sequencing sample was made of peripheral blood. The receptor source for this set is a woman between 40 and 55 years old with COVID-19, enrolled during active disease.

This clone was observed a single time. Different DNA sequences within this sample yield the same CDR3. The chain uses TRBV9 and TRBJ1-5, with 7 nucleotides matching TRBD1. With V trimmed by 3 bases and J by 0 bases, 3 bases remained unmatched. The CDR3 extends over 15 amino acids. Germline lookup yields CDR1 SGDLS and CDR2 YYNGEE. In DNA form, the CDR3 reads TGTGCCAGCAGCGCAGGGGGGTATAGCAATCAGCCCCAGCATTTT. Translation: CASSAGGYSNQPQHF.

The gene calls are TRBV6-6 and TRBJ2-7, with D perhaps TRBD1 (5 bases). The V gene lost 2 bases and the J gene lost 0 bases, with 11 bases spanning the gap. This CDR3 spans 15 amino acids. Germline assignment: CDR1 MNHNY and CDR2 SVGAGI (reference sequence). DNA for the CDR3: TGTGCCAGCAGTTACGAGGACACGCGCTCCTACGAGCAGTACTTC. Encoded protein: CASSYEDTRSYEQYF.

The V call is TRBV7-9, the J call TRBJ1-3; perhaps TRBD1 as D (5 bases). Germline values: CDR1 SEHNR, CDR2 FQNEAQ (reference sequence). This CDR3 contains 14 residues. Trimming took off 6 bases at V and 9 bases at J, with 18 bases between the two ends. The CDR3 DNA follows: TGTGCCAGCAGAGGCCAAATGGGGGAGGGCACCATATATTTT. Translated, it gives CASRGQMGEGTIYF.

V usage is TRBV7-9 and J usage is TRBJ1-2; 10 bases line up with TRBD1. The CDR3 runs to 15 residues. The junction had 7 bases not matched to a gene; V was cut back by 4 bases and J by 5 bases. The germline V gene has CDR1 SEHNR and CDR2 FQNEAQ (reference sequence). Here the CDR3 DNA reads TGTGCCAGCAGCTCGTCGGGACAGGGGATTTATGGCTACACCTTC. This codes for CASSSSGQGIYGYTF.

This chain uses TRBV28 with TRBJ1-4; 7 bases line up with TRBD1. V lost 6 bases to trimming and J lost 4 bases; unmatched junction nucleotides: 8. CDR3 length: 15 residues. Germline V gene lookup returns CDR1 MDHEN and CDR2 SYDVKM. CDR3: CASRYRTGFNEKLFF. DNA for the CDR3: TGTGCCAGCAGATATAGGACAGGATTTAATGAAAAACTGTTTTTT.

This clone occurred once. The chain joins TRBV5-8 to TRBJ1-1; D is unclear. Germline CDR1 is SGHTS and CDR2 is YDEGEE. V was pared by 2 bases and J by 4 bases, with 21 bases between. The CDR3 spans 17 residues. The CDR3 reads CASSFGRQRGWSTEAFF. The CDR3 region has the DNA TGTGCCAGCAGCTTCGGGCGGCAGCGAGGGTGGTCCACTGAAGCTTTCTTT.

The gene calls are TRBV18 and TRBJ2-7; weak D call: TRBD1 (5 bases). Trimming stripped 5 bases from V and 2 bases from J, with 10 bases between. There are 13 residues in the CDR3. Germline assignment: CDR1 KGHSH and CDR2 LQKENI. The CDR3 DNA follows: TGTGCCAGCTCAACCAGGGTTACCTACGAGCAGTACTTC. Translated, it gives CASSTRVTYEQYF.

The CDR3 DNA follows: TGTGCCAGCAGTCGGGGTAACTATAATTCACCCCTCCACTTT. Its translation is CASSRGNYNSPLHF. The chain links TRBV6-5 to TRBJ1-6; D unresolved. Germline lookup yields CDR1 MNHEY and CDR2 SVGAGI. The V end lost 5 bases, the J end lost 3 bases, and 8 bases lay between the germline ends. CDR3 size: 14 residues.

The DNA for the CDR3 is TGTGCCAGCCGGACAGGGGAGTTCACTGAAGCTTTCTTT. This codes for CASRTGEFTEAFF. This chain links TRBV6-5 with TRBJ1-1, with TRBD1 matching 9 bases. This CDR3 comprises 13 residues. The germline V gene has CDR1 MNHEY and CDR2 SVGAGI. The trim removed 8 bases at V and 4 bases at J, leaving 5 bases unmatched.

V gene TRBV15 combines with J gene TRBJ2-1, with D possibly matching TRBD1 (5 bases). The V and J ends lost 1 base and 6 bases respectively, with 7 bases between them. The CDR3 is made up of 13 amino acids. Germline values: CDR1 LNHNV, CDR2 YYDKDF (reference sequence). CDR3 protein: CATSRAQGNEQFF. CDR3 coding DNA: TGTGCCACCAGCAGAGCCCAGGGCAATGAGCAGTTCTTC. Full variable domain (rest looked up from reference TRBV15 and TRBJ2-1): DAMVIQNPRYQVTQFGKPVTLSCSQTLNHNVMYWYQQKSSQAPKLLFHYYDKDFNNEADTPDNFQSRRPNTSFCFLDIRSPGLGDTAMYLCATSRAQGNEQFFGPGTRLTVL.

The chain employs TRBV18 and TRBJ1-5; TRBD1 might be the D (5 bases). Per the germline V gene, CDR1 is KGHSH and CDR2 is LQKENI. This CDR3 is 14 amino acids long. The ends were cut back, 3 bases at V and 6 bases at J, with 12 bases in the middle. The CDR3 sequence is CASSPQGLRQPQHF. CDR3 nucleotide sequence: TGTGCCAGCTCACCCCAGGGCCTTCGTCAGCCCCAGCATTTT.

The chain uses TRBV19 and TRBJ1-2; 7 bases are a match to TRBD1. The CDR3 runs 15 residues. The germline V gene has CDR1 LNHDA and CDR2 SQIVND (reference sequence). V trimming: 3 bases; J trimming: 4 bases; junction bases outside the gene matches: 8. Here the CDR3 reads CASSILGQVRYGYTF. CDR3 bases: TGTGCCAGTAGTATTCTAGGACAGGTTCGCTATGGCTACACCTTC.

This clone was observed a few times. CDR3 sequence (DNA): TGTGCCAGTAGTATGTTAGGCGGCAGGGGTAACACTGAAGCTTTCTTT. Amino acids: CASSMLGGRGNTEAFF. The genes are TRBV19 and TRBJ1-1, with D tentatively TRBD1 (6 bases). Per germline, CDR1 LNHDA and CDR2 SQIVND (reference sequence). The V end was cut by 3 bases, the J end by 2 bases, with 16 bases between. The CDR3 is 16 residues long. Full variable domain (missing parts from reference TRBV19 and TRBJ1-1): DGGITQSPKYLFRKEGQNVTLSCEQNLNHDAMYWYRQDPGQGLRLIYYSQIVNDFQKGDIAEGYSVSREKKESFPLTVTSAQKNPTAFYLCASSMLGGRGNTEAFFGQGTRLTVV.

The gene calls are TRBV5-4 and TRBJ1-3; the D gene is possibly TRBD1 (6 bases). This CDR3 has 16 amino acids. Germline V gene sequence: CDR1 SGHNT, CDR2 YYREEE (reference sequence). V gave up 4 bases and J gave up 4 bases, with 18 bases separating them. This CDR3 reads CASSPHNDRSGNTIYF. The DNA of the CDR3 is TGTGCCAGCAGCCCGCACAACGACAGGTCGGGAAACACCATATATTTT. Full variable domain (outside the CDR3, taken from reference TRBV5-4 and TRBJ1-3): ETGVTQSPTHLIKTRGQQVTLRCSSQSGHNTVSWYQQALGQGPQFIFQYYREEENGRGNFPPRFSGLQFPNYSSELNVNALELDDSALYLCASSPHNDRSGNTIYFGEGSWLTVV.

The chain joins TRBV4-1 to TRBJ1-5; a possible D gene is TRBD1 (5 bases). V dropped 5 bases and J dropped 5 bases, with 13 bases sitting between them. Germline V gene sequence: CDR1 MGHRA, CDR2 YSYEKL. The length of the CDR3 is 14 residues. The CDR3 coding sequence is TGCGCCAGCAGCTTGGAGGGGATGGATCAGCCCCAGCATTTT. Its protein is CASSLEGMDQPQHF.

The V gene is TRBV30, the J gene TRBJ2-7, with D tentatively TRBD1 (6 bases). V lost 3 bases and J lost 2, with 17 bases in between. The germline V gene has CDR1 GTSNPN and CDR2 SVGIG (reference sequence). This CDR3 is 15 amino acids long. The CDR3 DNA sequence: TGTGCCTGGAGCGGTTCTGTGACAGGACCCTACGAGCAGTACTTC. Amino acid sequence: CAWSGSVTGPYEQYF.

This chain connects TRBV7-8 to TRBJ1-2; 7 nucleotides align to TRBD1. Germline-derived CDR1 and CDR2 are SGHVS and FQNEAQ. Trimming cost V 5 bases and J 0 bases; bases outside gene matches: 18. The CDR3 has 19 residues. The CDR3 sequence: CASSQGSIMGTASNYGYTF. Here the CDR3 DNA reads TGTGCCAGCAGCCAAGGTAGCATCATGGGGACAGCCTCTAACTATGGCTACACCTTC.

The chain combines TRBV7-2 with TRBJ1-1, with D unclear. The CDR3 runs to 14 residues. Germline loops: CDR1 SGHTA, CDR2 FQGNSA. Between the trimmed V and J ends, which lost 1 base and 7 bases, there was a span of 13 bases. CDR3 nucleotide sequence: TGTGCCAGCAGCTTAGATTGGGGTGGAGGTGAAGCTTTCTTT. Translating gives CASSLDWGGGEAFF.

This chain joins TRBV29-1 and TRBJ1-4; D not resolved. Germline V CDR1 and CDR2: SQVTM, ANQGSEA. CDR3 size: 11 residues. The V end was cut by 5 bases, the J end by 5 bases, with 6 bases between. The CDR3 is CSVLRNEKLFF. The CDR3 DNA reads as TGCAGCGTTCTGAGAAATGAAAAACTGTTTTTT. The entire variable domain, with the rest obtained from reference TRBV29-1 and TRBJ1-4, is as follows: SAVISQKPSRDICQRGTSLTIQCQVDSQVTMMFWYRQQPGQSLTLIATANQGSEATYESGFVIDKFPISRPNLTFSTLTVSNMSPEDSSIYLCSVLRNEKLFFGSGTQLSVL.

The genes are TRBV6-5 and TRBJ1-2, with no clear D. V was shortened by 6 bases and J by 1 base, with 9 bases between the two germline ends. CDR1 and CDR2 from the germline V gene are MNHEY and SVGAGI. The CDR3 is 13 residues long. In DNA form, the CDR3 reads TGTGCCAGCAGGTCGAGAGTTAACTATGGCTACACCTTC. Translated: CASRSRVNYGYTF.

The chain recombines TRBV14 with TRBJ1-2; no firm D call. CDR3 length: 13 residues. Germline loops: CDR1 SGHDN, CDR2 FVKESK. V was pared by 0 bases and J by 7 bases, with 9 bases between. CDR3 sequence: CASSQDTHFGYTF. CDR3 bases: TGTGCCAGCAGCCAAGATACACATTTTGGCTACACCTTC.

This clone was seen more than once but under ten times. The V and J genes are TRBV7-2 and TRBJ1-5; 7 bases match TRBD1. Germline CDR1 SGHTA, CDR2 FQGNSA. The CDR3 runs 16 residues. V lost 0 bases and J lost 3; bases outside the gene matches: 5. CDR3 nucleotide sequence: TGTGCCAGCAGCTTAGCGGCAGGGGGGTCCAATCAGCCCCAGCATTTT. Translated, it gives CASSLAAGGSNQPQHF.

The chain employs TRBV28 and TRBJ2-7; TRBD1 matches at 9 bases. This CDR3 has 16 amino acids. J gave up 11 bases and V 4 bases, and 18 bases lay outside the gene matches. Germline V gene data show CDR1 as MDHEN and CDR2 as SYDVKM. The CDR3 nucleotides read TGTGCCAGCAGTTATCCCCTCGGACAGGGGATAGGAGGGGAGTACTTC. Translating gives CASSYPLGQGIGGEYF. Using reference TRBV28 and TRBJ2-7 for the parts outside the CDR3, the full variable domain is DVKVTQSSRYLVKRTGEKVFLECVQDMDHENMFWYRQDPGLGLRLIYFSYDVKMKEKGDIPEGYSVSREKKERFSLILESASTNQTSMYLCASSYPLGQGIGGEYFGPGTRLTVT.

The chain employs TRBV25-1 and TRBJ1-1, with D possibly being TRBD1 (5 bases). The CDR3 extends over 15 amino acids. Between the trimmed V and J ends, which lost 6 bases and 0 bases, there was a span of 14 bases. Per the germline V gene, CDR1 is MGHDK and CDR2 is SYGVNS. Written as DNA, the CDR3 is TGTGCCAGCAGGACAGCAACGGGGGTGAACACTGAAGCTTTCTTT. Protein: CASRTATGVNTEAFF.

This chain connects TRBV4-2 to TRBJ1-2; TRBD1 matches at 7 bases. In germline, CDR1 is LGHNA, CDR2 YNFKEQ. The trim removed 0 bases at V and 8 bases at J, leaving 3 bases unmatched. The CDR3 runs 13 residues. The CDR3 reads CASSQDQGVGYTF. The CDR3 DNA reads TGTGCCAGCAGCCAAGATCAGGGGGTCGGCTACACCTTC.